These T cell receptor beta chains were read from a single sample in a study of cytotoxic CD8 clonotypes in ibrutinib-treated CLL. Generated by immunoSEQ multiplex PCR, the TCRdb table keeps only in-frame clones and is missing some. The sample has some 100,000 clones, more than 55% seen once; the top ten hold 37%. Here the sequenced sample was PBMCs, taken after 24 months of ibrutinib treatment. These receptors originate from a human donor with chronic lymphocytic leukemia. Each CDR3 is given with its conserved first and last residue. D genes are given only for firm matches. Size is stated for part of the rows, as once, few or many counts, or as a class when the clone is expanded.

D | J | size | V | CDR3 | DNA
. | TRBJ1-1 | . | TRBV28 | CASSPRTGRTEAFF | TGTGCCAGCAGTCCCCGGACTGGGCGAACTGAAGCTTTCTTT
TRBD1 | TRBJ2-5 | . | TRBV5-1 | CASSFSDRGETQYF | TGCGCCAGCAGCTTCTCGGACAGGGGGGAGACCCAGTACTTC
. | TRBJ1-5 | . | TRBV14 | CASSQGGTILNQPQHF | TGTGCCAGCAGCCAAGGAGGGACCATCCTCAATCAGCCCCAGCATTTT
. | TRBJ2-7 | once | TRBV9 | CASSVATEGIYEQYF | TGTGCCAGCAGCGTAGCTACCGAAGGAATCTACGAGCAGTACTTC
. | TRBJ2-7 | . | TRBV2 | CASSELGSSSYEQYF | TGTGCCAGCAGTGAATTGGGCAGCAGCTCCTACGAGCAGTACTTC
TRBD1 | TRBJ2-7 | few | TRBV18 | CASSPQGQASYEQYF | TGTGCCAGCTCACCACAGGGACAGGCTTCCTACGAGCAGTACTTC
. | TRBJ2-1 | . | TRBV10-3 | CAISESTDSPNEQFF | TGTGCCATCAGTGAGTCGACGGACAGTCCCAATGAGCAGTTCTTC
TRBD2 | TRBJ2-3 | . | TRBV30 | CAWSISGAPVGTQYF | TGTGCCTGGAGCATTAGCGGGGCCCCGGTAGGTACGCAGTATTTT
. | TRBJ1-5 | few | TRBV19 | CASSSYSIGATRNQPQHF | TGTGCCAGTAGCTCCTACTCTATCGGGGCCACTCGGAATCAGCCCCAGCATTTT
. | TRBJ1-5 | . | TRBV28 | CASTALRGGSGQPQHF | TGTGCCAGCACCGCGCTGAGGGGGGGGTCAGGTCAGCCCCAGCATTTT
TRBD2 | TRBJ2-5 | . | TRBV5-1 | CASSFGRGSQETQYF | TGCGCCAGCAGCTTTGGGCGGGGGTCCCAAGAGACCCAGTACTTC
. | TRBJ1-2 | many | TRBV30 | CAWYSRTATNYGYTF | TGTGCCTGGTACTCACGGACGGCCACTAACTATGGCTACACCTTC
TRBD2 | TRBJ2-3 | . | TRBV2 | CASSPTSAITDTQYF | TGTGCCAGCAGTCCTACTAGCGCGATCACAGATACGCAGTATTTT
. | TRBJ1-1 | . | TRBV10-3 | CATRQNTEAFF | TGTGCCACCAGACAGAACACTGAAGCTTTCTTT
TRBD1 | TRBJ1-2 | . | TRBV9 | CASSAYGQGFKYGYTF | TGTGCCAGCAGCGCGTACGGACAGGGATTTAAGTATGGCTACACCTTC
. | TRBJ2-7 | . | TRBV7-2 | CASSSDSYYEQYF | TGTGCCAGCAGCTCGGACTCATACTACGAGCAGTACTTC
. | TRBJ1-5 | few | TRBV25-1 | CASSATGRNQPQHF | TGTGCCAGCAGTGCAACAGGCCGCAATCAGCCCCAGCATTTT
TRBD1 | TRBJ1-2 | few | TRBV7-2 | CASSSRGLYGYTF | TGTGCCAGCAGCTCGAGGGGGCTGTATGGCTACACCTTC
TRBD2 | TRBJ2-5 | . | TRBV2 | CASSMGGETQYF | TGTGCCAGCAGTATGGGGGGGGAGACCCAGTACTTC
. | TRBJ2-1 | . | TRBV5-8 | CASSPVGGSSYNEQFF | TGTGCCAGCAGCCCGGTTGGCGGCAGCTCCTACAATGAGCAGTTCTTC
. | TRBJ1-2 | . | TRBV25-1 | CASSEQTGAEGYTF | TGTGCCAGCAGTGAACAGACGGGCGCGGAGGGCTACACCTTC
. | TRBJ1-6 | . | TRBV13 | CASSLRRDHSPLHF | TGTGCCAGCAGCTTACGCAGGGACCATTCACCCCTCCACTTT
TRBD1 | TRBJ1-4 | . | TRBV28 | CASKLGGLDREGEKLFF | TGTGCCAGCAAGTTAGGGGGACTTGACAGGGAAGGTGAAAAACTGTTTTTT
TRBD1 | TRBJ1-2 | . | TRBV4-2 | CASSSGDRGFYGYTF | TGTGCCAGCAGCTCAGGGGACAGGGGTTTTTATGGCTACACCTTC
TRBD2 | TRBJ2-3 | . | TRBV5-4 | CASSLRAAGGHRDTQYF | TGTGCCAGCAGCTTGCGTGCTGCGGGGGGGCATAGAGATACGCAGTATTTT
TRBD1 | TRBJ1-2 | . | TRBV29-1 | CSAGGQGTYGYTF | TGCAGCGCCGGCGGACAGGGTACTTATGGCTACACCTTC
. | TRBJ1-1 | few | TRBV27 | CASSLKGWNTEAFF | TGTGCCAGCAGCCTAAAGGGGTGGAACACTGAAGCTTTCTTT
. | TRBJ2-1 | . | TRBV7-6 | CASSSIAPIYNEQFF | TGTGCCAGCAGCTCCATAGCGCCGATCTACAATGAGCAGTTCTTC
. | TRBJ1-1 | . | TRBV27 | CASSPGRGHVVAFF | TGTGCCAGCAGTCCCGGACGGGGTCACGTCGTGGCTTTCTTT
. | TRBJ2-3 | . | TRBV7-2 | CASKFRGPADTQYF | TGTGCCAGCAAGTTCCGGGGGCCCGCAGATACGCAGTATTTT
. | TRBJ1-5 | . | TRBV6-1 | CASSGTWSNQPQHF | TGTGCCAGCAGTGGTACATGGAGCAATCAGCCCCAGCATTTT
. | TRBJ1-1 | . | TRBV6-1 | CASSETYRTEAFF | TGTGCCAGCAGTGAAACGTACAGGACTGAAGCTTTCTTT
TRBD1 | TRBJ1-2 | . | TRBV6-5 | CASSSGQGGGYTF | TGTGCCAGCAGCTCCGGACAGGGAGGAGGCTACACCTTC
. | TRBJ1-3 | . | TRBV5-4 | CASSLGTGGNTIYF | TGTGCCAGCAGCTTGGGGACGGGGGGAAACACCATATATTTT
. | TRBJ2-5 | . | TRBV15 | CATSRGTADEETQYF | TGTGCCACCAGCAGAGGGACCGCGGACGAAGAGACCCAGTACTTC
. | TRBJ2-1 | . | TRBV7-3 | CASSLMGGQFNEQFF | TGTGCCAGCAGCTTAATGGGGGGACAGTTCAATGAGCAGTTCTTC
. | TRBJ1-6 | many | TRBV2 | CASTPFRANNSPLHF | TGTGCCAGCACCCCCTTCCGGGCCAATAATTCACCCCTCCACTTT
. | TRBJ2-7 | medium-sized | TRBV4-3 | CASSQESGYYEQYF | TGCGCCAGCAGCCAAGAGTCAGGGTACTACGAGCAGTACTTC
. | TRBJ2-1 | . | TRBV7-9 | CASSLGGKDNEQFF | TGTGCCAGCAGCTTAGGGGGAAAGGACAATGAGCAGTTCTTC
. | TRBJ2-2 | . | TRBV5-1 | CASSLDLLNTGELFF | TGCGCCAGCAGCTTGGACTTACTCAACACCGGGGAGCTGTTTTTT
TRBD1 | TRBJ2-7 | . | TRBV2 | CASRGQGAAEQYF | TGTGCCAGCAGGGGGCAGGGGGCCGCCGAGCAGTACTTC
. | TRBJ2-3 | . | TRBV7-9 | CASSLAQAQYF | TGTGCCAGCAGCTTAGCCCAGGCTCAGTATTTT
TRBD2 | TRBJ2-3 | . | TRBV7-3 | CASRASSGGGTQYF | TGTGCCAGCAGGGCGTCTAGCGGGGGCGGTACGCAGTATTTT
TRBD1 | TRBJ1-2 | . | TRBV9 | CASSWDRANYGYTF | TGTGCCAGCAGCTGGGACAGAGCTAACTATGGCTACACCTTC
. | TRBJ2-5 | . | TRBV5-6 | CASSLGTLAETQYF | TGTGCCAGCAGCCTAGGGACCTTAGCAGAGACCCAGTACTTC
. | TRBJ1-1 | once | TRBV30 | CAWRMDTEAFF | TGTGCCTGGAGGATGGACACTGAAGCTTTCTTT
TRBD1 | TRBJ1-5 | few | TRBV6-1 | CASRPRGAQPQHF | TGTGCCAGCAGACCCAGGGGGGCCCAGCCCCAGCATTTT
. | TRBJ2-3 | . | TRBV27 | CASATQGGIFADTQYF | TGTGCCAGCGCCACTCAGGGGGGGATATTTGCGGATACGCAGTATTTT
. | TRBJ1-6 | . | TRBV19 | CASKKGPNSPLHF | TGTGCCAGTAAAAAGGGGCCAAATTCGCCCCTCCACTTT
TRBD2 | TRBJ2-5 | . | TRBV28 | CASSLPSGLRETQYF | TGTGCCAGCAGTTTACCTAGCGGGCTGCGAGAGACCCAGTACTTC
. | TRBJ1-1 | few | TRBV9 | CASSLQNTEAFF | TGTGCCAGCAGCCTTCAGAACACTGAAGCTTTCTTT
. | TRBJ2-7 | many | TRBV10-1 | CASKGGGGEQYF | TGCGCCAGCAAAGGGGGAGGCGGCGAGCAGTACTTC
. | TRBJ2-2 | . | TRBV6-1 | CASSERGLANTGELFF | TGTGCCAGCAGTGAACGGGGACTCGCGAACACCGGGGAGCTGTTTTTT
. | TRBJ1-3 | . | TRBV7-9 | CASSYPSSGNTIYF | TGTGCCAGCAGCTACCCGTCCTCTGGAAACACCATATATTTT
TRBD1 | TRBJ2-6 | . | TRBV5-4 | CASSSRQGASGANVLTF | TGTGCCAGCAGCTCCAGACAGGGGGCGTCGGGGGCCAACGTCCTGACTTTC